These 19 T cell receptor beta chains were sequenced from one sample in a study of OX40 agonist ivuxolimab in advanced cancers. TCRdb's copy holds only in-frame clones and misses some; the assay was immunoSEQ multiplex PCR. The table records under 30,000 clones, around 84% of them present only once. Sequencing used CD4+ or CD8+ T cells sorted from blood, obtained in a trial of the OX40 agonist ivuxolimab. The receptors derive from an adult with an advanced solid tumor such as melanoma, head and neck, liver or kidney cancer.

This chain joins TRBV7-2 and TRBJ2-5; perhaps TRBD1 as D (5 bases). The CDR3 spans 13 residues. The ends were cut back, 1 base at V and 2 bases at J, with 5 bases in the middle. CDR1 SGHTA and CDR2 FQGNSA come from the germline V gene. In DNA form, the CDR3 reads TGTGCCAGCAGCTTAGGACAGCAAGAGACCCAGTACTTC. It specifies CASSLGQQETQYF.

The chain recombines TRBV19 with TRBJ1-3; tentatively, D is TRBD1 (5 bases). V lost 8 bases and J lost 2, with 16 bases in between. The CDR3 runs to 15 residues. CDR1 and CDR2 (germline): LNHDA, SQIVND (reference sequence). In nucleotides, the CDR3 is TGTGCCAGTCTCCCCGGTCAGGGCACTGGAAACACCATATATTTT. It encodes CASLPGQGTGNTIYF.

J is TRBJ2-2 and V is TRBV9, with 11 nucleotides matching TRBD2. V was pared by 3 bases and J by 10 bases, with 8 bases of the junction left unmatched. The CDR3 contains 15 residues. The V gene's germline CDR1 is SGDLS and CDR2 YYNGEE. CDR3 sequence (DNA): TGTGCCAGCAGCGCGGGACTAGCGGACGACAAGGAGCTGTTTTTT. Its translation: CASSAGLADDKELFF.

This clone was seen a handful of times. The rearrangement joins TRBV7-9 to TRBJ2-5; weak D call: TRBD1 (6 bases). Trimming left V 3 bases short and J 0 bases short, with 11 bases between. The CDR3 spans 15 residues. Per the germline V gene, CDR1 is SEHNR and CDR2 is FQNEAQ (reference sequence). The CDR3 sequence: CASSFPTGNQETQYF. CDR3 in DNA: TGTGCCAGCAGCTTCCCGACAGGCAACCAAGAGACCCAGTACTTC.

V and J are TRBV28 and TRBJ2-5; maybe TRBD1 (5 bases). CDR1 MDHEN and CDR2 SYDVKM come from the germline V gene. The V end was cut by 5 bases, the J end by 4 bases, with 17 bases between. The CDR3 spans 15 residues. The CDR3 loop reads CASSPGFSQRETQYF. Here the CDR3 DNA reads TGTGCCAGCAGTCCAGGGTTTTCCCAACGAGAGACCCAGTACTTC.

The rearrangement joins TRBV10-3 to TRBJ2-7; 11 bases map to TRBD1. CDR1 ENHRY and CDR2 SYGVKD come from the germline V gene. The V and J ends lost 5 bases and 7 bases, in that order; junction bases with no gene match: 7. The CDR3 has 14 amino acids. The CDR3, as DNA: TGTGCCATCAGTTCCGGGACAGGGGGGGTAGAGCAGTACTTC. This encodes CAISSGTGGVEQYF.

The gene calls are TRBV4-1 and TRBJ1-5; a possible D gene is TRBD1 (6 bases). The CDR3 contains 14 residues. Germline V gene lookup returns CDR1 MGHRA and CDR2 YSYEKL. Trimming removed 5 bases at V and 4 bases at J, with 12 bases between. CDR3 coding DNA: TGCGCCAGCAGCTTTAAGGGGGATAATCAGCCCCAGCATTTT. Protein product: CASSFKGDNQPQHF.

V and J are TRBV13 and TRBJ2-3; D is uncertain. V was clipped by 4 bases and J by 0 bases, with 11 bases between them. There are 15 residues in the CDR3. CDR1 PRHDT and CDR2 FYEKMQ come from the germline V gene (reference sequence). In DNA, the CDR3 is TGTGCCAGCAGCTCCCCGTCCTCTAGCACAGATACGCAGTATTTT. Its protein is CASSSPSSSTDTQYF.

The rearrangement uses TRBV6-6 and TRBJ1-1; D unresolved. V was pared by 4 bases and J by 4 bases, with 1 base between. Germline CDR1 is MNHNY and CDR2 is SVGAGI (reference sequence). The CDR3 is 10 amino acids. The CDR3 loop reads CASSSTEAFF. Here the CDR3 DNA reads TGTGCCAGCAGTTCCACTGAAGCTTTCTTT.

This clone was detected once. This sequence joins TRBV9 and TRBJ2-5; tentatively, D is TRBD1 (6 bases). The V gene's germline CDR1 is SGDLS and CDR2 YYNGEE. CDR3 length equals 14 residues. V was trimmed by 3 bases and J by 2 bases, leaving 11 bases between them. This CDR3 is CASSEGTFQETQYF. The DNA for the CDR3 is TGTGCCAGCAGCGAGGGGACATTTCAAGAGACCCAGTACTTC.

This clone turned up a few times. The chain is built from TRBV19 and TRBJ1-1, with 9 bases identical to TRBD1. The junction had 8 bases not matched to a gene; V was cut back by 5 bases and J by 4 bases. The CDR3 contains 15 residues. Germline CDR1 LNHDA, CDR2 SQIVND (reference sequence). CDR3 loop: CASSEDRTGVTEAFF. CDR3 bases: TGTGCCAGTAGTGAGGACCGGACAGGGGTCACTGAAGCTTTCTTT. The variable domain in full, with the rest retrieved from reference TRBV19 and TRBJ1-1, is DGGITQSPKYLFRKEGQNVTLSCEQNLNHDAMYWYRQDPGQGLRLIYYSQIVNDFQKGDIAEGYSVSREKKESFPLTVTSAQKNPTAFYLCASSEDRTGVTEAFFGQGTRLTVV.

This clone was counted a few times. V and J are TRBV27 and TRBJ2-7, with D tentatively TRBD1 (6 bases). This CDR3 has 13 residues. The V end lost 5 bases, the J end lost 0 bases, and 8 bases lay between the germline ends. CDR1 is MNHEY and CDR2 is SMNVEV in the germline V gene (reference sequence). The CDR3 DNA reads as TGTGCCAGCAGTACGGACAGCTCCTACGAGCAGTACTTC. Its protein product is CASSTDSSYEQYF.

V gene TRBV25-1 combines with J gene TRBJ2-7; D possibly corresponds to TRBD2 (6 bases). The V and J ends lost 5 bases and 3 bases respectively, with 14 bases between them. The CDR3 runs 14 residues. Germline values: CDR1 MGHDK, CDR2 SYGVNS. CDR3 DNA: TGTGCCAGCAGTTTCGGGGGTAAAGACTACGAGCAGTACTTC. Its protein is CASSFGGKDYEQYF.

This clone has only one observation. The rearrangement links TRBV7-8 to TRBJ2-7; D not certain. CDR3 size: 15 residues. From germline, CDR1 is SGHVS and CDR2 FQNEAQ. Between the trimmed V and J ends, which lost 3 bases and 2 bases, there was a span of 14 bases. The CDR3 reads CASSFSEGFPYEQYF. DNA for the CDR3: TGTGCCAGCAGCTTTAGTGAAGGATTTCCCTACGAGCAGTACTTC.

V gene TRBV29-1 combines with J gene TRBJ2-1, with 9 bases that match TRBD1. The trim removed 7 bases at V and 5 bases at J, leaving 9 bases unmatched. Germline V gene sequence: CDR1 SQVTM, CDR2 ANQGSEA. CDR3 size: 14 residues. The CDR3 DNA sequence: TGCAGCGCTCTTAGGTGGGACAGGGACAATGAGCAGTTCTTC. Translated: CSALRWDRDNEQFF.

The chain carries TRBV6-5 and TRBJ1-2; unclear D gene. Germline assignment: CDR1 MNHEY and CDR2 SVGAGI. The CDR3 runs to 16 residues. V was trimmed by 0 bases and J by 2 bases, leaving 13 bases between them. This chain's CDR3 is CASSYSWQQGNYGYTF. In nucleotides, the CDR3 is TGTGCCAGCAGTTACTCATGGCAGCAAGGAAACTATGGCTACACCTTC.

The chain recombines TRBV7-9 with TRBJ2-3; tentative D call: TRBD2 (6 bases). Trimming left V 5 bases short and J 0 bases short, with 15 bases between. The V gene's germline CDR1 is SEHNR and CDR2 FQNEAQ (reference sequence). The CDR3 is made up of 16 amino acids. For the CDR3, the DNA is TGTGCCAGCAGCCCAGGGACTGGAACTAGCACAGATACGCAGTATTTT. Translation: CASSPGTGTSTDTQYF.

V gene TRBV29-1 combines with J gene TRBJ2-7; a possible D gene is TRBD1 (6 bases). The germline CDR1 and CDR2 sequences are SQVTM and ANQGSEA. Trimming took 6 bases from V and 0 from J, leaving 18 bases between them. The CDR3 totals 15 residues. Here the CDR3 reads CSVYSRGDSSYEQYF. The CDR3 coding sequence is TGCAGCGTATATTCCAGGGGAGACTCCTCCTACGAGCAGTACTTC.

The chain combines TRBV7-9 with TRBJ1-1, with a weak D call TRBD1 (5 bases). The germline V and J ends were trimmed by 2 bases and 4 bases, with 5 bases remaining between them. Germline V gene lookup returns CDR1 SEHNR and CDR2 FQNEAQ (reference sequence). The CDR3 has 12 residues. The CDR3 sequence: CASSLTGTEAFF. The CDR3 coding sequence is TGTGCCAGCAGCTTAACAGGCACTGAAGCTTTCTTT.